Shown below are 27 T cell receptor beta chains from a single sample sequenced in a study of preoperative IRX-2 immunotherapy in early breast cancer. Some clones are missing from TCRdb's copy, which holds only in-frame ones; the method was immunoSEQ multiplex PCR. Here the sample spans around 3,000 clones, about 77% being singletons. Noted treatment: preoperative locoregional IRX-2 cytokine immunotherapy. This specimen consisted of tumor tissue, obtained after IRX-2 immunotherapy. These receptors were taken from a human donor with breast cancer.

A word on this clone: Relative to the germline gene, one junction end is altered; a read error may explain this. This sequence joins TRBV9 and TRBJ2-7; 10 nucleotides align to TRBD2. CDR3 length equals 15 residues. Looked up from germline, CDR1 is SGDLS and CDR2 is YYNGEE. In DNA, the CDR3 is TGTGCCAGCAGTCCCCGGACTAGCGGTGGAATCACAGCAAACTTC. The encoded protein is CASSPRTSGGITANF.

J is TRBJ2-7 and V is TRBV11-1; possibly TRBD1 for D (6 bases). In germline, CDR1 is SGHAT, CDR2 FQDESV (reference sequence). The ends were cut back, 1 base at V and 2 bases at J, with 12 bases in the middle. The CDR3 sequence is 15 residues long. Here the CDR3 reads CASSLGQVPTYEQYF. CDR3 DNA sequence: TGTGCCAGCAGCTTAGGACAGGTTCCGACCTACGAGCAGTACTTC.

The chain has TRBV18 and TRBJ1-3, with TRBD1 as a possible D gene (5 bases). Deletions cut 4 bases from V and 0 bases from J, with 13 bases between. CDR3 length equals 16 residues. Germline-derived CDR1 and CDR2 are KGHSH and LQKENI. The CDR3 sequence: CASSRGHQSSGNTIYF. As DNA, the CDR3 is TGTGCCAGCTCACGGGGCCATCAATCCTCTGGAAACACCATATATTTT. Together with reference TRBV18 and TRBJ1-3, the CDR3 gives the full variable domain: NAGVMQNPRHLVRRRGQEARLRCSPMKGHSHVYWYRQLPEEGLKFMVYLQKENIIDESGMPKERFSAEFPKEGPSILRIQQVVRGDSAAYFCASSRGHQSSGNTIYFGEGSWLTVV.

This sequence joins TRBV11-3 and TRBJ2-7, with 9 bases fitting TRBD1. Per germline, CDR1 SGHNT and CDR2 YENEEA. This CDR3 is 15 amino acids long. V was pared by 4 bases and J by 5 bases, with 9 bases of the junction left unmatched. The CDR3 sequence is CASSSQGTGMDEQYF. The CDR3 DNA is TGTGCCAGCAGCTCTCAGGGGACAGGGATGGACGAGCAGTACTTC.

The chain carries TRBV15 and TRBJ2-7, with 13 bases aligning to TRBD2. V gave up 3 bases and J gave up 2 bases; unmatched junction bases: 1. Germline CDR1 reads LNHNV; CDR2 reads YYDKDF (reference sequence). This CDR3 comprises 15 residues. The CDR3 protein is CATSSGLAGAYEQYF. CDR3 sequence (DNA): TGTGCCACCAGCAGCGGACTAGCGGGGGCCTACGAGCAGTACTTC.

This sequence joins TRBV6-8 and TRBJ2-1; TRBD2 matches 13 bases. The CDR3 loop spans 18 amino acids. CDR1 is MNHGY and CDR2 is SAAAGT in the germline V gene. Unmatched junction bases numbered 14, after V lost 6 bases and J lost 6 bases. CDR3 sequence (DNA): TGTGCCAGCAGGAAGTGGACTAGCGGGAGATCGTCGCCCAATGAGCAGTTCTTC. Translating gives CASRKWTSGRSSPNEQFF.

V gene TRBV15 combines with J gene TRBJ2-7; 7 bases are shared with TRBD2. The CDR3 loop spans 15 amino acids. CDR1 is LNHNV, CDR2 YYDKDF, per germline (reference sequence). V was clipped by 1 base and J by 2 bases; unmatched bases: 5. This CDR3 is CATSRGGGRPYEQYF. CDR3 DNA: TGTGCCACCAGCAGAGGGGGGGGACGCCCCTACGAGCAGTACTTC.

The V gene is TRBV11-3, the J gene TRBJ2-3, with D tentatively TRBD2 (6 bases). The length of the CDR3 is 16 residues. Germline values: CDR1 SGHNT, CDR2 YENEEA. Trimming took off 5 bases at V and 6 bases at J, with 21 bases between the two ends. CDR3 amino acids: CASSPLKASGRDTQYF. CDR3 DNA sequence: TGTGCCAGCAGCCCCCTTAAGGCCTCAGGGAGGGATACGCAGTATTTT.

In the case of this clone: The junction does not match germline at one end; this may be a read error. The chain joins TRBV23-1 to TRBJ1-5, with D maybe TRBD1 (5 bases). TRBV23-1 is reported as an ORF; its role is uncertain. This CDR3 contains 16 residues. The CDR3 protein is CASTQSPREEDQPQHF. In DNA form, the CDR3 reads TGCGCCAGCACTCAATCGCCCAGGGAGGAGGATCAGCCCCAGCATTTT.

This clone was seen a single time. The J gene is TRBJ2-2, the V gene TRBV11-3, with D possibly being TRBD1 (6 bases). The CDR3 covers 14 residues. Germline values: CDR1 SGHNT, CDR2 YENEEA. The V gene lost 5 bases and the J gene lost 8 bases, with 15 bases spanning the gap. The CDR3 loop is CASSKLQGLGELFF. The CDR3 DNA reads as TGTGCCAGCAGCAAACTACAGGGTTTGGGGGAGCTGTTTTTT.

This clone was observed once. CDR3 DNA sequence: TGTGCCAGCAGTTTCGACGGGGACAGGTCCTACAATGAGCAGTTCTTC. As protein: CASSFDGDRSYNEQFF. The rearrangement uses TRBV11-3 and TRBJ2-1; 8 bases match TRBD1. CDR1 and CDR2 (germline): SGHNT, YENEEA. CDR3 length equals 16 residues. With 6 bases clipped from V and 1 base from J, the junction kept 8 bases outside the gene matches.

This clone was seen once. For the CDR3, the DNA is TGTGCCAGCAGTCGAGTCTCGGGGTTTATACGGGCAAAAAATGAAAAACTGTTTTTT. This gives the protein CASSRVSGFIRAKNEKLFF. The chain is built from TRBV6-8 and TRBJ1-4; D unresolved. Trimming took 5 bases from V and 5 from J, leaving 27 bases between them. CDR1 MNHGY and CDR2 SAAAGT come from the germline V gene. The CDR3 runs 19 residues.

By sample fraction, this clone is large. The rearrangement links TRBV16 to TRBJ2-2; D remains ambiguous. The CDR3 runs 14 residues. V lost 1 base and J lost 6, with 9 bases in between. Germline loops: CDR1 KGHSY, CDR2 FQNENV. The CDR3 reads CASSQFYGSGELFF. Written as DNA, the CDR3 is TGTGCCAGCAGCCAATTCTACGGCTCCGGGGAGCTGTTTTTT.

The chain joins TRBV29-1 to TRBJ2-2, with TRBD2 matching 8 bases. This CDR3 is built from 14 residues. V shed 7 bases, J shed 3 bases, and the junction held 7 bases outside the gene matches. CDR1 is SQVTM and CDR2 is ANQGSEA in the germline V gene. CDR3 DNA: TGCAGCGGACGGGAGGGGACGGACACCGGGGAGCTGTTTTTT. It codes for CSGREGTDTGELFF.

V is TRBV11-3 and J is TRBJ2-2; D is undetermined. Germline lookup yields CDR1 SGHNT and CDR2 YENEEA. V dropped 3 bases and J dropped 0 bases, with 5 bases sitting between them. The CDR3 sequence is 14 residues long. The CDR3 DNA follows: TGTGCCAGCAGCTTGGGCCCGAACACCGGGGAGCTGTTTTTT. This sequence encodes CASSLGPNTGELFF.

The gene calls are TRBV11-3 and TRBJ2-2, with D unresolved. V was clipped by 5 bases and J by 7 bases, with 14 bases between them. Germline CDR1 and CDR2: SGHNT and YENEEA. This CDR3 region has 14 residues. As DNA, the CDR3 is TGTGCCAGCAGCCCCCCGCCCCTTAGCGGGGAGCTGTTTTTT. As protein: CASSPPPLSGELFF.

The DNA for the CDR3 is TGTGCTAGTGGTTTGATACTAGCGGGGGTGGGAGAGACCCAGTACTTC. This gives the protein CASGLILAGVGETQYF. The J gene is TRBJ2-5, the V gene TRBV12-5; TRBD2 matches at 11 bases. CDR1 is LGHNT, CDR2 FRNRAP, per germline. Unmatched junction bases numbered 6, after V lost 2 bases and J lost 4 bases. The CDR3 spans 16 residues.

This chain joins TRBV19 and TRBJ1-4; possibly TRBD1 for D (5 bases). The germline V gene has CDR1 LNHDA and CDR2 SQIVND (reference sequence). Trimming stripped 5 bases from V and 5 bases from J, with 12 bases between. The length of the CDR3 is 14 residues. This CDR3 is CASSLPGLNEKLFF. CDR3 in DNA: TGTGCCAGTAGTTTGCCGGGGCTGAATGAAAAACTGTTTTTT.

The chain has TRBV11-3 and TRBJ2-1; 7 bases agree with TRBD2. The CDR3 loop spans 17 amino acids. V shed 5 bases, J shed 0 bases, and the junction held 10 bases outside the gene matches. The germline V gene encodes CDR1 SGHNT and CDR2 YENEEA. The CDR3 is CASSQLRGESSYNEQFF. CDR3 DNA: TGTGCCAGCAGCCAACTCCGGGGGGAAAGCTCCTACAATGAGCAGTTCTTC.

The J gene is TRBJ2-3, the V gene TRBV25-1; 13 bases are shared with TRBD2. CDR3 length equals 14 residues. Per germline, CDR1 MGHDK and CDR2 SYGVNS. Trimming took 9 bases from V and 2 from J; bases not matched to a gene: 2. DNA of the CDR3: TGTGCCAGGGGACTAGCGGGGAACACAGATACGCAGTATTTT. Encoded protein: CARGLAGNTDTQYF.

The chain recombines TRBV6-8 with TRBJ1-1, with D possibly being TRBD1 (5 bases). CDR1 is MNHGY, CDR2 SAAAGT, per germline. The CDR3 spans 14 residues. V lost 0 bases and J 3 bases, leaving 8 bases between the germline ends. The CDR3 sequence: CASSYSKGYTEAFF. The CDR3 DNA reads TGTGCCAGCAGTTACTCAAAGGGGTACACTGAAGCTTTCTTT.

V and J are TRBV23-1 and TRBJ2-2; D remains unclear. TRBV23-1 is filed as an ORF, its function uncertain. The V and J ends lost 6 bases and 4 bases respectively, with 18 bases between them. This CDR3 has 16 residues. The CDR3 coding sequence is TGCGCCAGCAGCCAAGTAATCTCCAGTTCCACCGGGGAGCTGTTTTTT. This translates into CASSQVISSSTGELFF.

The chain links TRBV19 to TRBJ2-5; 8 positions agree with TRBD1. Germline CDR1 LNHDA, CDR2 SQIVND (reference sequence). Trimming at V came to 2 bases and at J to 4 bases, leaving 3 bases not matched to a gene. The CDR3 runs to 14 residues. The CDR3 DNA follows: TGTGCCAGTAGTATATTCGACAGGGGAGAGACCCAGTACTTC. This sequence encodes CASSIFDRGETQYF.

The V and J genes are TRBV11-3 and TRBJ2-1; 11 bases agree with TRBD2. J lost 5 bases, V lost 5 bases, and 8 bases had no gene match. The CDR3 is 16 residues long. The V gene's germline CDR1 is SGHNT and CDR2 YENEEA. As DNA, the CDR3 is TGTGCCAGCAGCCCCAGACTAGCGGGGTCCAACAATGAGCAGTTCTTC. Protein sequence: CASSPRLAGSNNEQFF.

The chain has TRBV11-3 and TRBJ2-2; D not resolved. This CDR3 spans 16 amino acids. The V gene's germline CDR1 is SGHNT and CDR2 YENEEA. V was clipped by 4 bases and J by 0 bases, with 12 bases between them. CDR3 DNA sequence: TGTGCCAGCAGCTATTCGAAGGTTGCGAACACCGGGGAGCTGTTTTTT. Translation gives CASSYSKVANTGELFF. Using reference TRBV11-3 and TRBJ2-2 for the parts outside the CDR3, the full variable domain is EAGVVQSPRYKIIEKKQPVAFWCNPISGHNTLYWYLQNLGQGPELLIRYENEEAVDDSQLPKDRFSAERLKGVDSTLKIQPAELGDSAVYLCASSYSKVANTGELFFGEGSRLTVL.

The V and J genes are TRBV6-8 and TRBJ1-4; TRBD1 matches 9 bases. The ends lost 5 bases at V and 7 bases at J; junction bases unmatched: 11. CDR3 length equals 16 residues. CDR1 and CDR2 from the germline V gene are MNHGY and SAAAGT. The CDR3 region is CASSPWAGQGGEKLFF. CDR3 in DNA: TGTGCCAGCAGTCCCTGGGCGGGACAGGGAGGTGAAAAACTGTTTTTT.

The chain carries TRBV7-7 and TRBJ2-2; D is unclear. Germline assignment: CDR1 SSHAT and CDR2 FNYEAQ (reference sequence). V was pared by 3 bases and J by 2 bases, with 10 bases between. CDR3 length equals 15 residues. In nucleotides, the CDR3 is TGTGCCAGCAGCTTGGCGGCTAGTAACACCGGGGAGCTGTTTTTT. Translating gives CASSLAASNTGELFF.